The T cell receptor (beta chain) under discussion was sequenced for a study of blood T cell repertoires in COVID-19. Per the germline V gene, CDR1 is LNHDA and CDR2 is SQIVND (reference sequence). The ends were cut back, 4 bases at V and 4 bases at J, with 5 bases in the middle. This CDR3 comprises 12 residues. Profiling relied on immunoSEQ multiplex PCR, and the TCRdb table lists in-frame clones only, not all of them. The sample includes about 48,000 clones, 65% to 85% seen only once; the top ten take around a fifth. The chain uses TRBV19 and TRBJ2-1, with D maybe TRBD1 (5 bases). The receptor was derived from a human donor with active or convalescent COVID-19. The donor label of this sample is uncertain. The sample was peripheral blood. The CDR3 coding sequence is TGTGCCAGTAGTAGACAGTACAATGAGCAGTTCTTC. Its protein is CASSRQYNEQFF. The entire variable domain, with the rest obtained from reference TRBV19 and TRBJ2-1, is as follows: DGGITQSPKYLFRKEGQNVTLSCEQNLNHDAMYWYRQDPGQGLRLIYYSQIVNDFQKGDIAEGYSVSREKKESFPLTVTSAQKNPTAFYLCASSRQYNEQFFGPGTRLTVL.